Each of the 30 T cell receptor beta chains below was sequenced from the same sample in a study of blood T cells in healthy people across ages. Combining a sample-barcoded 5' primer with a J-beta primer mix, a second PCR ran for roughly 7 to 11 cycles. TCRdb re-analysed the 5' RACE reads in MiXCR, keeping a single row per CDR3 protein. The sample contains about 930,000 distinct CDR3 sequences, 29% of which appear only once. These records were also assigned to another study, of T cells of mothers and their children.

Sequencing was carried out using blood. These receptors were obtained from a woman aged 40-49 years in good health.

The V gene is TRBV28, the J gene TRBJ2-7, with D maybe TRBD1 (6 bases). CDR3 size: 15 residues. V was cut by 8 bases and J by 0 bases, with 17 bases left in between. Germline CDR1 is MDHEN and CDR2 is SYDVKM. CDR3: CASGGADTSSYEQYF. The CDR3 DNA reads as TGTGCCAGCGGGGGCGCGGACACGAGCTCCTACGAGCAGTACTTC.

The chain uses TRBV2 and TRBJ2-1, with TRBD2 matching 10 bases. The length of the CDR3 is 13 residues. Germline V gives CDR1 SNHLY, CDR2 FYNNEI. The J segment lost 5 bases and the V segment lost 11 bases, leaving 6 bases of the junction unmatched. Here the CDR3 DNA reads TGTGCCGGTGCCGGACTAGCGGACAATGAGCAGTTCTTC. It translates to CAGAGLADNEQFF.

The table lists this clonotype with a few counts. This may be a read error, as it is one base from a much larger clone. Here the CDR3 DNA reads TGTGCCAGCAGCTTGCCCCCCAGGGGCCACAATGAGCAGTTCTTC. Its translation is CASSLPPRGHNEQFF. The rearrangement links TRBV7-9 to TRBJ2-1; D is perhaps TRBD1 (6 bases). The V end lost 3 bases, the J end lost 5 bases, and 14 bases lay between the germline ends. The CDR3 spans 15 residues. The germline gives CDR1 SEHNR, CDR2 FQNEAQ (reference sequence).

This clonotype was detected a few times. The J gene is TRBJ2-5, the V gene TRBV5-6; the D gene is possibly TRBD2 (7 bases). Germline values: CDR1 SGHDT, CDR2 YYEEEE. V was shortened by 2 bases and J by 0 bases, with 14 bases between the two germline ends. The CDR3 has 16 amino acids. CDR3 nucleotide sequence: TGTGCCAGCAGCTTATGGGGGGGCAAGTACCAAGAGACCCAGTACTTC. Protein: CASSLWGGKYQETQYF. The whole variable domain, remainder taken from reference TRBV5-6 and TRBJ2-5, is DAGVTQSPTHLIKTRGQQVTLRCSPKSGHDTVSWYQQALGQGPQFIFQYYEEEERQRGNFPDRFSGHQFPNYSSELNVNALLLGDSALYLCASSLWGGKYQETQYFGPGTRLLVL.

The chain carries TRBV5-1 and TRBJ2-1, with 7 bases fitting TRBD1. Trimming at V came to 7 bases and at J to 0 bases, leaving 4 bases not matched to a gene. The germline gives CDR1 SGHRS, CDR2 YFSETQ. This CDR3 contains 14 residues. DNA for the CDR3: TGCGCCAGCGGCCGGGACAGCTCCTACAATGAGCAGTTCTTC. This gives the protein CASGRDSSYNEQFF.

This chain joins TRBV5-5 and TRBJ1-1; 8 bases map to TRBD1. The CDR3 length is 19 residues. Germline CDR1 SGHKS, CDR2 YYEKEE (reference sequence). V gave up 4 bases and J gave up 2 bases; unmatched junction bases: 19. The CDR3 loop reads CASSPNPPWTGRTNTEAFF. The DNA for the CDR3 is TGTGCCAGCAGCCCAAATCCACCCTGGACAGGGCGTACTAACACTGAAGCTTTCTTT.

The chain recombines TRBV28 with TRBJ1-5; D is unresolved. The V end lost 3 bases, the J end lost 2 bases, and 11 bases lay between the germline ends. CDR1 is MDHEN, CDR2 SYDVKM, per germline. The CDR3 totals 15 residues. CDR3 nucleotides: TGTGCCAGCAGTTTCGACCCTGTGGGCAATCAGCCCCAGCATTTT. Amino acid sequence: CASSFDPVGNQPQHF.

There are a few counts of this clonotype. At one end the junction does not follow the germline gene, possibly because of a read error. The chain carries TRBV27 and TRBJ1-5; a weak D match, TRBD1 (5 bases). Per the germline V gene, CDR1 is MNHEY and CDR2 is SMNVEV (reference sequence). The length of the CDR3 is 14 residues. CDR3 DNA: TGCGCCAGCAGTCTTTTAGACAGTGATCAGCCCCAGCATTTT. This encodes CASSLLDSDQPQHF.

The chain has TRBV4-1 and TRBJ2-7; no clear D gene. This CDR3 region has 15 residues. The V gene lost 4 bases and the J gene lost 2 bases, with 15 bases spanning the gap. Germline CDR1 reads MGHRA; CDR2 reads YSYEKL. This CDR3 reads CASSPVAPRPYEQYF. CDR3 nucleotide sequence: TGCGCCAGCAGCCCCGTCGCCCCGAGACCCTACGAGCAGTACTTC.

The chain combines TRBV7-2 with TRBJ1-1; weak D call: TRBD1 (6 bases). The length of the CDR3 is 13 residues. Germline CDR1 and CDR2: SGHTA and FQGNSA. V lost 4 bases and J 6 bases, leaving 12 bases between the germline ends. CDR3 region: CASSSRTEPEAFF. CDR3 coding DNA: TGTGCCAGCAGCTCAAGGACAGAGCCTGAAGCTTTCTTT.

The V call is TRBV5-1, the J call TRBJ2-1; D tentatively fits TRBD1 or TRBD2 (6 bases each). CDR1 is SGHRS and CDR2 is YFSETQ in the germline V gene. The CDR3 has 16 amino acids. With 1 base removed from V and 6 bases from J, the gap between germline ends came to 17 bases. CDR3 coding DNA: TGCGCCAGCAGCTTGCGAGATGGGGGGCCGTTCAATGAGCAGTTCTTC. Its translation is CASSLRDGGPFNEQFF. Looking up the rest from reference TRBV5-1 and TRBJ2-1 gives the full variable domain: KAGVTQTPRYLIKTRGQQVTLSCSPISGHRSVSWYQQTPGQGLQFLFEYFSETQRNKGNFPGRFSGRQFSNSRSEMNVSTLELGDSALYLCASSLRDGGPFNEQFFGPGTRLTVL.

This clonotype was picked up many times. V usage is TRBV2 and J usage is TRBJ2-3; 9 nucleotides agree with TRBD2. V was pared by 1 base and J by 1 base, with 6 bases of the junction left unmatched. Germline assignment: CDR1 SNHLY and CDR2 FYNNEI. The CDR3 sequence is 17 residues long. CDR3 sequence reads: CASSEGWSSGGTDTQYF. DNA for the CDR3: TGTGCCAGCAGTGAAGGATGGTCTAGCGGGGGCACAGATACGCAGTATTTT.

This chain joins TRBV6-6 and TRBJ2-4, with D maybe TRBD2 (5 bases). TRBJ2-7 matches the DNA end more closely, so the J call is doubtful. The CDR3 is 16 residues long. Germline loops: CDR1 MNHNY, CDR2 SVGAGI (reference sequence). This CDR3 reads CASSYGLASKSYEQYF. The CDR3 DNA reads as TGTGCCAGCAGTTACGGGTTAGCGTCGAAATCCTACGAGCAGTACTTC.

The table lists this clonotype with a few counts. V and J are TRBV5-6 and TRBJ2-3, with D hard to call. The CDR3 is 14 residues long. Between the trimmed V and J ends, which lost 5 bases and 8 bases, there was a span of 18 bases. Germline CDR1 SGHDT, CDR2 YYEEEE. The CDR3 sequence: CASSQVRSQGTQYF. CDR3 bases: TGTGCCAGCAGTCAAGTGAGGTCTCAAGGTACGCAGTATTTT.

The sample holds one count of this clonotype. Here the CDR3 DNA reads TGTGCCACCAGCAGAGGCGGGACAGGGAACACTGAAGCTTTCTTT. This translates into CATSRGGTGNTEAFF. The V gene is TRBV15, the J gene TRBJ1-1, with 8 nucleotides matching TRBD1. Per the germline V gene, CDR1 is LNHNV and CDR2 is YYDKDF (reference sequence). This CDR3 has 15 residues. After removal of 1 base from V and 1 base from J, the junction contained 2 bases not matched to a gene.

J is TRBJ1-5 and V is TRBV7-8; a weak D match, TRBD1 (5 bases). Germline V gives CDR1 SGHVS, CDR2 FQNEAQ. This CDR3 region has 14 residues. Trimming pared 5 bases from V and 2 bases from J, leaving 10 bases between. CDR3 bases: TGTGCCAGCAGCCCCGGGGCGCGCAATCAGCCCCAGCATTTT. Residues: CASSPGARNQPQHF.

This clonotype was found many times. The chain carries TRBV5-6 and TRBJ2-4; 10 nucleotides agree with TRBD2. Unmatched junction bases numbered 13, after V lost 9 bases and J lost 13 bases. This CDR3 comprises 13 residues. CDR1 and CDR2 (germline): SGHDT, YYEEEE. DNA of the CDR3: TGTGCCACCCAGCGGGGGGGGGACTTTGAGCAGTACTTC. This translates into CATQRGGDFEQYF.

With respect to this clonotype: The junction differs from germline at one of its ends, possibly a read error. The chain is built from TRBV24-1 and TRBJ2-7; 7 bases fit TRBD1. CDR3 size: 16 residues. Germline V lookup: CDR1 KGHDR, CDR2 SFDVKD. The CDR3 region has the DNA TGTGCCACCAGCCAAGACGGACAGGAGAGTTCCTACAAGCAGTACTTC. Amino acids: CATSQDGQESSYKQYF.

This clonotype was recorded many times. The V and J genes are TRBV7-9 and TRBJ2-7, with 7 bases matching TRBD1. V was clipped by 10 bases and J by 0 bases; unmatched bases: 6. The CDR3 is 13 residues long. Germline values: CDR1 SEHNR, CDR2 FQNEAQ (reference sequence). CDR3 nucleotides: TGTGCCACCAGGGACAGTAGCTCCTACGAGCAGTACTTC. It encodes CATRDSSSYEQYF.

V usage is TRBV4-1 and J usage is TRBJ1-1; D unresolved. The CDR3 is made up of 15 amino acids. Trimming shortened V by 4 bases and J by 0 bases, and 12 bases separated the two germline ends. Germline V gene sequence: CDR1 MGHRA, CDR2 YSYEKL. The CDR3 loop reads CASSLRTEMNTEAFF. CDR3 in DNA: TGCGCCAGCAGCCTCCGCACAGAAATGAACACTGAAGCTTTCTTT.

As concerns this clonotype: This may come from a read error, since a much larger clone is one base off. The chain employs TRBV28 and TRBJ2-1; 10 bases map to TRBD1. Germline CDR1 and CDR2: MDHEN and SYDVKM. The CDR3 sequence is 16 residues long. Unmatched junction bases numbered 12, after V lost 3 bases and J lost 10 bases. The CDR3 region is CASSFAGTGVSYEQFF. The CDR3 DNA reads TGTGCCAGCAGTTTTGCCGGGACAGGGGTATCCTACGAGCAGTTCTTC.

This clonotype showed up many times. The rearrangement joins TRBV9 to TRBJ2-7; perhaps D is TRBD1 or TRBD2 (6 bases each). In germline, CDR1 is SGDLS, CDR2 YYNGEE. Trimming removed 0 bases from V and 5 bases from J, with 12 bases in between. CDR3 size: 14 residues. As DNA, the CDR3 is TGTGCCAGCAGCGTAGACGGGGGCTCTAACGAGCAGTACTTC. Residues: CASSVDGGSNEQYF. The whole variable domain, filled in from reference TRBV9 and TRBJ2-7, reads DSGVTQTPKHLITATGQRVTLRCSPRSGDLSVYWYQQSLDQGLQFLIQYYNGEERAKGNILERFSAQQFPDLHSELNLSSLELGDSALYFCASSVDGGSNEQYFGPGTRLTVT.

The chain is built from TRBV27 and TRBJ2-7, with 8 bases lining up with TRBD1. CDR1 and CDR2 from the germline V gene are MNHEY and SMNVEV (reference sequence). Unmatched junction bases numbered 5, after V lost 4 bases and J lost 6 bases. The CDR3 is 13 residues long. The CDR3 nucleotides read TGTGCCAGCAGTTGGACGACAGGGGCCGAGCAGTACTTC. It encodes CASSWTTGAEQYF.

This clonotype occurred a few times. The rearrangement uses TRBV7-2 and TRBJ1-5, with a tentative D call TRBD1 (5 bases). CDR1 SGHTA and CDR2 FQGNSA come from the germline V gene. The CDR3 runs 15 residues. The V end lost 5 bases, the J end lost 5 bases, and 16 bases lay between the germline ends. This CDR3 reads CASSRFWGDHQPQHF. CDR3 nucleotides: TGTGCCAGCAGCCGGTTCTGGGGGGACCATCAGCCCCAGCATTTT.

This clonotype has only a few counts. The chain carries TRBV28 and TRBJ1-4; D might be TRBD1 (5 bases). V was cut by 4 bases and J by 7 bases, with 13 bases left in between. Germline CDR1 reads MDHEN; CDR2 reads SYDVKM. The CDR3 covers 14 residues. The CDR3 reads CASSYRGRVEKLFF. For the CDR3, the DNA is TGTGCCAGCAGTTATAGGGGCCGGGTTGAAAAACTGTTTTTT.

Turning to this clonotype: One end of the junction fails to match germline, which may point to a read error. The gene calls are TRBV5-1 and TRBJ2-1; D perhaps matches TRBD1 (5 bases). The germline CDR1 and CDR2 sequences are SGHRS and YFSETQ. This CDR3 has 14 amino acids. CDR3 in amino acids: CASSLGQGMGEQFF. The CDR3 DNA reads TGCGCCAGCAGCTTGGGTCAGGGAATGGGTGAGCAGTTCTTT.

The sample holds a few counts of this clonotype. The J gene is TRBJ2-1, the V gene TRBV5-1; 10 bases fit TRBD2. Germline assignment: CDR1 SGHRS and CDR2 YFSETQ. This CDR3 contains 20 residues. The junction had 22 bases not matched to a gene; V was cut back by 4 bases and J by 6 bases. DNA for the CDR3: TGCGCCAGCAGCCCGCACACCTCCCAGCGGGGGGGCCAGGTCAGCAATGAGCAGTTCTTC. Residues: CASSPHTSQRGGQVSNEQFF.

The CDR3 region is CASSRPTLPSTDTQYF. CDR3 sequence (DNA): TGTGCCAGCAGTCGCCCGACTCTTCCTAGCACAGATACGCAGTATTTT. V is TRBV12-3 or TRBV12-4 and J is TRBJ2-3, with D unclear. V was shortened by 5 bases and J by 0 bases, with 15 bases between the two germline ends. The CDR3 covers 16 residues.

The genes are TRBV11-3 and TRBJ2-1, with 9 bases aligning to TRBD2. V lost 5 bases to trimming and J lost 9 bases; unmatched junction nucleotides: 11. This CDR3 has 15 amino acids. CDR1 and CDR2 from the germline V gene are SGHNT and YENEEA. The CDR3 coding sequence is TGTGCCAGCAGCCGCGGCGGGGGGGTCCCGGGTGAGCAGTTCTTC. Amino acid sequence: CASSRGGGVPGEQFF.

The CDR3 reads CASTKAASGNTYNEQFF. As DNA, the CDR3 is TGTGCCAGCACCAAGGCGGCTAGCGGGAACACCTACAATGAGCAGTTCTTC. The chain links TRBV6-2 or TRBV6-3 to TRBJ2-1; TRBD2 matches at 9 bases. The length of the CDR3 is 17 residues. Germline assignment: CDR1 MNHEY and CDR2 SVGEGT. J gave up 2 bases and V 7 bases, and 12 bases lay outside the gene matches.